The clone carrying this T cell receptor (beta chain) was detected only a few times. Its target is not known. The data belong to a study of T cell repertoires in aging, cancer and after chemotherapy. Study-level information: About 8.9 million TCR reads made up the full dataset. Regarding the study as a whole: In each cancer cohort, median generation probability increased across chemotherapy, suggesting thymic output rebounded. The repertoire data cannot show anything about immunological memory following chemotherapy.

The CDR3 runs to 12 residues. With 5 bases removed from V and 8 bases from J, the gap between germline ends came to 12 bases. Germline loops: CDR1 SGHAT, CDR2 FQNNGV. Rearranged V-D-J TRB sequences were amplified with a mixed TRB-A/B primer pool. From the multiplex PCR reads, TCRdb called clonotypes with MiXCR, one entry per CDR3 protein. This table holds some 2,600 distinct CDR3 sequences, less than 25% found once. TCR beta rearrangements were amplified from peripheral blood genomic DNA. The sample taken for sequencing was blood. This TCR was recovered from a human donor in good health. The rearrangement joins TRBV11-2 to TRBJ1-2; tentatively, D is TRBD1 (5 bases). The DNA for the CDR3 is TGTGCCAGCAGCGGCAGCAGGGCCGGCTACACCTTC. It encodes CASSGSRAGYTF.